The clone carrying this T cell receptor (beta chain) occurred a few times. Antigen: not known. The sample originates from a study of T cell repertoires in cytomegalovirus infection. At the level of the study: The public TCR beta signatures pointed to both CMV infection and matching HLA type.

TCRdb itself ran the reads through MiXCR, one entry per CDR3 protein. The top ten clones hold 18% of a sample with hundreds of thousands of distinct CDR3 sequences, around a third of them seen once. CDR3 length equals 14 residues. From germline, CDR1 is SGHVS and CDR2 FQNEAQ. Deletions cut 7 bases from V and 10 bases from J, with 21 bases between. The chain carries TRBV7-8 and TRBJ2-3; D uncertain. Source: cultured PBMCs, taken from culture after CMV antigen stimulation. The TCR sequence derives from a human donor in good health (CMV status not recorded). Some clones in this sample may be carry-over from other donors' samples. CDR3: CASTAPRSLTPQYF. CDR3 nucleotide sequence: TGTGCCAGCACCGCCCCCCGTTCCCTCACTCCGCAGTATTTT.